The text below deals with one T cell receptor (beta chain). The data were taken from a study of blood T cell repertoires in COVID-19. Study overall: There were acute and convalescent COVID-19 samples, and they came from the United States, Italy and Spain. T cells, B-cell-depleted T cells, or PBMCs provided the cDNA or gDNA that served as material.

Authors' processing steps: Nucleated cell counts were estimated from reference gene primer amplification. TCRdb's copy holds only in-frame clones and misses some; the assay was immunoSEQ multiplex PCR. That table is the source of V, J and clone size, and D and trimming were worked out from the DNA. The sample shows some 250,000 clones, roughly nine tenths of them seen only once. This receptor was obtained from a man between 60 and 75 years old with acute or convalescent COVID-19. The specimen sequenced was peripheral blood.

This CDR3 reads CASSYYRDRVVYEQYF. CDR3 coding DNA: TGTGCCAGCAGCTACTACCGGGACAGGGTAGTTTACGAGCAGTACTTC. This chain joins TRBV11-1 and TRBJ2-7; 9 bases fit TRBD1. V was clipped by 4 bases and J by 4 bases; unmatched bases: 11. CDR3 size: 16 residues. Germline loops: CDR1 SGHAT, CDR2 FQDESV (reference sequence).